Below, 3 T cell receptor beta chains from the same sample are listed, as sequenced in a study of T cell changes during pregnancy in multiple sclerosis. Clones were sequenced by immunoSEQ multiplex PCR, and TCRdb holds only the in-frame ones, with some missing. The sample has about 53,000 clones, 80% to 95% seen once; the top ten hold 0.5%. Sequenced material: CD4+ T cells from peripheral blood mononuclear cells, taken in the third trimester of pregnancy. Every receptor here comes from a female donor with multiple sclerosis, enrolled in a pregnancy study.

V and J are TRBV30 and TRBJ2-6, with D possibly TRBD1 on 6 matching bases. Germline V gene lookup returns CDR1 GTSNPN and CDR2 SVGIG (reference sequence). Trimming took 3 bases from V and 0 from J, leaving 21 bases between them. The CDR3 is 19 amino acids. CDR3 DNA sequence: TGTGCCTGGAGAGCCGGGACACCGGGCTCCCTCTCTGGGGCCAACGTCCTGACTTTC. Amino acid sequence: CAWRAGTPGSLSGANVLTF.

The chain uses TRBV9 and TRBJ1-1; D unresolved. Trimming took off 1 base at V and 3 bases at J, with 7 bases between the two ends. The germline gives CDR1 SGDLS, CDR2 YYNGEE. The CDR3 is made up of 13 amino acids. The CDR3 nucleotides read TGTGCCAGCAGCGTATTGCCGGACACTGAAGCTTTCTTT. This gives the protein CASSVLPDTEAFF.

V gene TRBV11-2 combines with J gene TRBJ2-3; D unresolved. The germline V gene encodes CDR1 SGHAT and CDR2 FQNNGV. The CDR3 loop spans 14 amino acids. The V and J ends lost 0 bases and 4 bases respectively, with 8 bases between them. This CDR3 is CASSLDPLADTQYF. CDR3 nucleotide sequence: TGTGCCAGCAGCTTAGATCCCCTTGCAGATACGCAGTATTTT. Variable domain in full (rest from reference TRBV11-2 and TRBJ2-3): EAGVAQSPRYKIIEKRQSVAFWCNPISGHATLYWYQQILGQGPKLLIQFQNNGVVDDSQLPKDRFSAERLKGVDSTLKIQPAKLEDSAVYLCASSLDPLADTQYFGPGTRLTVL.